The 18 T cell receptor beta chains in this list originate from one sample, sequenced in a study of T cells in narcolepsy. Only in-frame clones appear in the TCRdb table, and some are missing; sequencing was by immunoSEQ multiplex PCR. The sample has around 31,000 clones, 75% to 90% seen once. The specimen was CD45RA- memory CD4+ T cells from PBMCs. The receptors here all came from a human donor with narcolepsy.

The chain couples TRBV6-4 to TRBJ1-1, with 8 bases lining up with TRBD1. CDR1 and CDR2 (germline): MRHNA, SNTAGT. The V segment lost 6 bases and the J segment 1 base; nucleotides outside the gene matches: 4. The CDR3 is 14 amino acids. CDR3 protein: CASRAGQANTEAFF. For the CDR3, the DNA is TGTGCCAGCAGAGCGGGACAGGCGAACACTGAAGCTTTCTTT.

The V call is TRBV29-1, the J call TRBJ2-5, with D perhaps being TRBD1 or TRBD2 (5 bases each). V shed 6 bases and J shed 4 bases, with 18 bases lying between them. CDR3 length: 14 amino acids. CDR1 is SQVTM and CDR2 is ANQGSEA in the germline V gene. As DNA, the CDR3 is TGCAGCGTCGCCCTGGGGGTAGTAGGAGAGACCCAGTACTTC. As protein: CSVALGVVGETQYF.

This chain joins TRBV5-1 and TRBJ2-5; D ambiguous. Germline V CDR1 and CDR2: SGHRS, YFSETQ. V was pared by 4 bases and J by 5 bases, with 15 bases between. The length of the CDR3 is 14 residues. The CDR3 region is CASSRKLEAETQYF. The CDR3 bases are TGCGCCAGCAGCCGCAAGCTAGAGGCGGAGACCCAGTACTTC.

The chain links TRBV15 to TRBJ1-2, with TRBD1 matching 10 bases. From germline, CDR1 is LNHNV and CDR2 YYDKDF (reference sequence). V lost 3 bases, J lost 7 bases, and 11 bases stayed unmatched. The CDR3 is made up of 16 amino acids. The CDR3 reads CATSSLSRDRGSGYTF. As DNA, the CDR3 is TGTGCCACCAGCAGTCTATCCCGGGACAGGGGAAGTGGCTACACCTTC.

This clone has just one count. The chain combines TRBV7-9 with TRBJ1-3; possible D gene TRBD1, 6 bases. The germline V gene encodes CDR1 SEHNR and CDR2 FQNEAQ (reference sequence). CDR3 length equals 17 residues. V lost 0 bases and J lost 0, with 12 bases in between. The CDR3 bases are TGTGCCAGCAGCTTAGCGGAAGGGGGTACCTCTGGAAACACCATATATTTT. This encodes CASSLAEGGTSGNTIYF.

The sample holds a few counts of this clone. The chain combines TRBV4-1 with TRBJ1-3; no clear D gene. CDR3 length equals 16 residues. V was shortened by 3 bases and J by 5 bases, with 17 bases between the two germline ends. Germline lookup yields CDR1 MGHRA and CDR2 YSYEKL. CDR3 in amino acids: CASSHVSQSNRNTIYF. CDR3 nucleotide sequence: TGCGCCAGCAGCCACGTATCCCAGAGTAATAGAAACACCATATATTTT.

The gene calls are TRBV7-3 and TRBJ2-3; D ambiguous. Germline V CDR1 and CDR2: SGHTA, FQGTGA. The CDR3 runs 15 residues. The germline V and J ends were trimmed by 2 bases and 2 bases, with 11 bases remaining between them. CDR3 bases: TGTGCCAGCAGCTTAGTAGGGCGGTCCACAGATACGCAGTATTTT. Its translation: CASSLVGRSTDTQYF.

About this clone itself: Other DNA sequences in the sample encode the same CDR3. This rearrangement joins TRBV7-9 to TRBJ2-3; D is unresolved. In germline, CDR1 is SEHNR, CDR2 FQNEAQ (reference sequence). CDR3 length: 14 amino acids. Between the trimmed V and J ends, which lost 1 base and 0 bases, there was a span of 5 bases. The CDR3, as DNA: TGTGCCAGCAGCTTAGGAGATAGCACAGATACGCAGTATTTT. This codes for CASSLGDSTDTQYF.

This chain joins TRBV5-4 and TRBJ2-3; D gene unclear. Trimming stripped 0 bases from V and 0 bases from J, with 14 bases between. The length of the CDR3 is 17 residues. CDR1 and CDR2 from the germline V gene are SGHNT and YYREEE (reference sequence). The CDR3 nucleotides read TGTGCCAGCAGCTTGGTTGGCCGGACGGCTAGCACAGATACGCAGTATTTT. Residues: CASSLVGRTASTDTQYF.

The V and J genes are TRBV4-2 and TRBJ2-7; TRBD1 matches at 10 bases. Germline loops: CDR1 LGHNA, CDR2 YNFKEQ. The CDR3 is 14 amino acids. The J segment lost 3 bases and the V segment lost 4 bases, leaving 3 bases of the junction unmatched. The CDR3: CASSLRDRGYEQYF. The CDR3 region has the DNA TGTGCCAGCAGCCTAAGGGACAGGGGCTACGAGCAGTACTTC.

This chain connects TRBV7-9 to TRBJ1-1, with D possibly TRBD1 on 5 matching bases. This CDR3 is built from 14 residues. V was clipped by 1 base and J by 11 bases, with 17 bases between them. Germline V gene lookup returns CDR1 SEHNR and CDR2 FQNEAQ (reference sequence). The CDR3 sequence: CASSLGGAKEAAFF. CDR3 coding DNA: TGTGCCAGCAGCTTAGGAGGGGCAAAGGAAGCGGCTTTCTTT.

This clone has a single count. The gene calls are TRBV19 and TRBJ1-6; no clear D. The V gene's germline CDR1 is LNHDA and CDR2 SQIVND (reference sequence). Trimming shortened V by 5 bases and J by 9 bases, and 14 bases separated the two germline ends. CDR3 length: 14 amino acids. As DNA, the CDR3 is TGTGCCAGTAGTTCGGGGTTGGAGCGTTCACCCCTCCACTTT. It encodes CASSSGLERSPLHF. Filled out from reference TRBV19 and TRBJ1-6, the complete variable domain reads DGGITQSPKYLFRKEGQNVTLSCEQNLNHDAMYWYRQDPGQGLRLIYYSQIVNDFQKGDIAEGYSVSREKKESFPLTVTSAQKNPTAFYLCASSSGLERSPLHFGNGTRLTVT.

The chain carries TRBV9 and TRBJ1-1; unclear D gene. The ends were cut back, 2 bases at V and 1 base at J, with 9 bases in the middle. This CDR3 region has 14 residues. Germline V gene sequence: CDR1 SGDLS, CDR2 YYNGEE. Here the CDR3 reads CASSVVTANTEAFF. CDR3 sequence (DNA): TGTGCCAGCAGCGTGGTGACTGCGAACACTGAAGCTTTCTTT.

The chain links TRBV6-5 to TRBJ1-2; a possible D gene is TRBD1 (5 bases). Germline CDR1 MNHEY, CDR2 SVGAGI. The germline V and J ends were trimmed by 6 bases and 7 bases, with 15 bases remaining between them. The CDR3 runs to 13 residues. The CDR3 loop is CASSPIRVPGYTF. CDR3 coding DNA: TGTGCCAGCAGCCCGATCAGGGTCCCTGGCTACACCTTC.

The V gene is TRBV6-5, the J gene TRBJ2-5; 9 nucleotides agree with TRBD2. With the DNA end fitting TRBJ2-7 better, the J assignment may be wrong. The CDR3 totals 14 residues. Germline V gene lookup returns CDR1 MNHEY and CDR2 SVGAGI. CDR3 bases: TGTGCCAGCAGTTACAGCGGGGGGAGGTACGAGCAGTACTTC. Its protein is CASSYSGGRYEQYF.

The chain employs TRBV11-1 and TRBJ2-5, with 12 bases matching TRBD2. CDR1 and CDR2 from the germline V gene are SGHAT and FQDESV (reference sequence). Trimming removed 3 bases from V and 0 bases from J; junction bases left unmatched: 8. The length of the CDR3 is 18 residues. CDR3 in DNA: TGTGCCAGCAGCTTGGATCTAGCGGGGGGGCAAAACCAAGAGACCCAGTACTTC. Encoded protein: CASSLDLAGGQNQETQYF.

The chain couples TRBV18 to TRBJ1-1; D remains unclear. Germline V gene lookup returns CDR1 KGHSH and CDR2 LQKENI. The CDR3 has 14 residues. V lost 1 base to trimming and J lost 3 bases, with 9 bases between them. The DNA for the CDR3 is TGTGCCAGCTCACCACAGGCGGTGGACACTGAAGCTTTCTTT. Its protein is CASSPQAVDTEAFF.

V usage is TRBV2 and J usage is TRBJ2-4; 8 bases are a match to TRBD2. V shed 4 bases and J 5 bases; nucleotides not matched to a gene: 10. The CDR3 has 16 amino acids. Germline CDR1 SNHLY, CDR2 FYNNEI. CDR3: CASSVFGRGAENIQYF. The CDR3 DNA follows: TGTGCCAGCAGTGTCTTTGGGCGGGGGGCAGAAAACATTCAGTACTTC.